Presented here are 15 T cell receptor beta chains from one specimen sequenced in a study of blood T cell repertoires in COVID-19. Sequencing used immunoSEQ multiplex PCR; TCRdb keeps in-frame clones, though not all of them. The repertoire includes some 150,000 clones, 88% of them detected once, and roughly 2.1% sits in the top ten. The sequenced material came from peripheral blood. These receptors were obtained from a human donor in a cohort sampled during active COVID-19.

The chain employs TRBV30 and TRBJ1-1; D not certain. Trimming took off 4 bases at V and 0 bases at J, with 12 bases between the two ends. Germline values: CDR1 GTSNPN, CDR2 SVGIG (reference sequence). CDR3 length: 14 residues. CDR3 sequence reads: CAWTLTRVNTEAFF. CDR3 in DNA: TGTGCCTGGACCCTTACCCGGGTGAACACTGAAGCTTTCTTT.

J is TRBJ1-4 and V is TRBV4-1; D is perhaps TRBD1 (6 bases). Trimming pared 2 bases from V and 0 bases from J, leaving 19 bases between. Germline values: CDR1 MGHRA, CDR2 YSYEKL. The CDR3 extends over 19 amino acids. This CDR3 reads CASSQSRGAAYSTNEKLFF. The CDR3 DNA reads as TGCGCCAGCAGCCAAAGTCGGGGGGCGGCTTACTCAACTAATGAAAAACTGTTTTTT.

The gene calls are TRBV19 and TRBJ2-1; 13 nucleotides align to TRBD2. J gave up 4 bases and V 6 bases, and 3 bases lay outside the gene matches. The CDR3 is 15 amino acids. CDR1 is LNHDA and CDR2 is SQIVND in the germline V gene (reference sequence). The chain's CDR3 is CASRQTSGRYNEQFF. The CDR3 DNA reads as TGTGCCAGTAGACAGACTAGCGGGAGGTACAATGAGCAGTTCTTC. The full variable domain, its missing parts supplied by reference TRBV19 and TRBJ2-1, is DGGITQSPKYLFRKEGQNVTLSCEQNLNHDAMYWYRQDPGQGLRLIYYSQIVNDFQKGDIAEGYSVSREKKESFPLTVTSAQKNPTAFYLCASRQTSGRYNEQFFGPGTRLTVL.

The chain has TRBV5-1 and TRBJ2-3; D perhaps matches TRBD1 (5 bases). The CDR3 spans 15 residues. Germline assignment: CDR1 SGHRS and CDR2 YFSETQ. Trimming took 0 bases from V and 0 from J, leaving 8 bases between them. The CDR3 spells CASSLDRPSTDTQYF. The CDR3 nucleotides read TGCGCCAGCAGCTTGGACAGGCCTAGCACAGATACGCAGTATTTT.

Written as DNA, the CDR3 is TGCGCCAGCAGCTTGGTAGGTGAGGAAGAAAAACTGTTTTTT. It encodes CASSLVGEEEKLFF. The V gene is TRBV5-1, the J gene TRBJ1-4; D is undetermined. The CDR3 length is 14 residues. With 0 bases removed from V and 8 bases from J, the gap between germline ends came to 11 bases. Germline CDR1 reads SGHRS; CDR2 reads YFSETQ.

The CDR3 DNA sequence: TGTGCCAGCAGCTACCGGACTAGCGGGTTCTACAATGAGCAGTTCTTC. This translates into CASSYRTSGFYNEQFF. This sequence joins TRBV13 and TRBJ2-1; 11 bases align to TRBD2. Germline V gene sequence: CDR1 PRHDT, CDR2 FYEKMQ (reference sequence). The CDR3 totals 16 residues. With V trimmed by 4 bases and J by 3 bases, 5 bases remained unmatched. The whole variable domain, filled in from reference TRBV13 and TRBJ2-1, reads AAGVIQSPRHLIKEKRETATLKCYPIPRHDTVYWYQQGPGQDPQFLISFYEKMQSDKGSIPDRFSAQQFSDYHSELNMSSLELGDSALYFCASSYRTSGFYNEQFFGPGTRLTVL.

The chain links TRBV12-3 or TRBV12-4 to TRBJ2-7; D unresolved. The CDR3 spans 13 residues. V was cut by 6 bases and J by 2 bases, with 11 bases left in between. The CDR3 region has the DNA TGTGCCAGCAGCCCGCAATCTACCTACGAGCAGTACTTC. Protein sequence: CASSPQSTYEQYF.

The chain employs TRBV5-1 and TRBJ2-3; 8 nucleotides match TRBD2. Per the germline V gene, CDR1 is SGHRS and CDR2 is YFSETQ. Unmatched junction bases numbered 4, after V lost 5 bases and J lost 2 bases. The CDR3 runs 14 residues. CDR3 DNA: TGCGCCAGCAGGCGGGGGGCTACCACAGATACGCAGTATTTT. It codes for CASRRGATTDTQYF.

The V call is TRBV24-1, the J call TRBJ2-3; 8 bases are a match to TRBD2. The germline gives CDR1 KGHDR, CDR2 SFDVKD. The CDR3 loop spans 19 amino acids. V gave up 5 bases and J gave up 3 bases; unmatched junction bases: 18. CDR3 region: CATSGPSRREGHGTDTQYF. In DNA, the CDR3 is TGTGCCACCAGTGGCCCTTCTCGACGGGAGGGCCACGGGACAGATACGCAGTATTTT.

J is TRBJ2-2 and V is TRBV11-3, with 9 bases lining up with TRBD1. The CDR3 totals 14 residues. V trimming: 2 bases; J trimming: 6 bases; junction bases outside the gene matches: 1. Germline CDR1 is SGHNT and CDR2 is YENEEA. CDR3 coding DNA: TGTGCCAGCAGCTTAAGACAGGGGGCCGGGGAGCTGTTTTTT. Translating it yields CASSLRQGAGELFF.

The chain recombines TRBV10-3 with TRBJ2-3, with TRBD2 identical over 9 bases. CDR1 is ENHRY, CDR2 SYGVKD, per germline. With 5 bases clipped from V and 6 bases from J, the junction kept 3 bases outside the gene matches. The CDR3 contains 13 residues. The CDR3 coding sequence is TGTGCCATCAGTCCCGGGACTAGCGATACGCAGTATTTT. As protein: CAISPGTSDTQYF.

This chain joins TRBV28 and TRBJ1-4; possible D gene TRBD1, 5 bases. The V gene lost 2 bases and the J gene lost 5 bases, with 12 bases spanning the gap. In germline, CDR1 is MDHEN, CDR2 SYDVKM. There are 15 residues in the CDR3. The CDR3 is CASSLLDSRNEKLFF. The CDR3 DNA is TGTGCCAGCAGTTTACTAGACAGTCGGAATGAAAAACTGTTTTTT.

The chain is built from TRBV3-1 (or the pseudogene TRBV3-2) and TRBJ2-1; TRBD1 matches 7 bases. V dropped 4 bases and J dropped 7; count of bases not matched to a gene: 10. Germline-derived CDR1 and CDR2 are LGHDT and YNNKEL (reference sequence). CDR3 size: 15 residues. The CDR3 DNA is TGTGCCAGCAGCCGCGATCTGACAGGGCGGAATGAGCAGTTCTTC. It codes for CASSRDLTGRNEQFF.

The CDR3 DNA sequence: TGTGCCAGCAGCTTCCAGGGCCCCACAGATACGCAGTATTTT. Residues: CASSFQGPTDTQYF. The gene calls are TRBV7-2 and TRBJ2-3; D is perhaps TRBD1 (5 bases). The CDR3 totals 14 residues. V was trimmed by 3 bases and J by 2 bases, leaving 9 bases between them. Germline CDR1 and CDR2: SGHTA and FQGNSA.

The CDR3 loop reads CASSDSGTAVWQYF. In DNA form, the CDR3 reads TGCGCCAGCAGCGACTCCGGGACTGCGGTATGGCAGTATTTT. The chain employs TRBV5-1 and TRBJ2-3; TRBD2 might be the D (6 bases). V dropped 4 bases and J dropped 11 bases, with 20 bases sitting between them. The germline V gene encodes CDR1 SGHRS and CDR2 YFSETQ. The CDR3 totals 14 residues.